The clone carrying this T cell receptor beta chain was seen only a few times. Antigen unknown. PCR used 60 Vbeta primers and 13 Jbeta primers. Clones were sequenced by immunoSEQ multiplex PCR, and TCRdb holds only the in-frame ones, with some missing. This table holds approximately 100,000 clones, about 68% found once. These data belong to a study of cytomegalovirus exposure and HLA in healthy donors. Study-wide results and limits: Segments of the TCR beta V type were, in most cases, productive about 87% or about 30% of the time in an earlier analysis. Despite most TCR sequences being rare, some public TCRs occurred in many donors. In a later analysis, HLA-associated beta chains showed higher expansion and lower generation probabilities than comparable chains. After further analysis at a later stage, 16,951 TCR beta sequences were associated with HLA alleles at 0.05 false discovery rate.

The origin of this receptor is a man aged 25-45 years in good health and CMV-seropositive. Material: PBMCs.

The CDR3 DNA reads as TGTGCCATCAGTTCCCTAGCAGAGACCCAGTACTTC. This translates into CAISSLAETQYF. The rearrangement links TRBV10-3 to TRBJ2-5; D might be TRBD2 (5 bases). This CDR3 spans 12 amino acids. Germline V gene data show CDR1 as ENHRY and CDR2 as SYGVKD. Trimming shortened V by 5 bases and J by 4 bases, and 8 bases separated the two germline ends.